What follows are 16 T cell receptor beta chains derived from one specimen sequenced in a study of CD8 T cells in Susac syndrome. RNA was extracted with the RNeasy kit, and a quantity of about 0.45 to 1 ug was reverse transcribed using random hexamers. TCRdb fed the immunoSEQ multiplex PCR reads into MiXCR, producing one record per CDR3 protein. The table records 150,000 to 190,000 distinct CDR3 sequences, roughly 95% of them present only once. Sequenced material: CD8+ T cells from PBMCs. The receptors come from a human donor with multiple sclerosis.

The chain joins TRBV3-1 to TRBJ2-7; TRBD2 might be the D (5 bases). The CDR3 covers 14 residues. V lost 0 bases and J 2 bases, leaving 8 bases between the germline ends. Germline V gives CDR1 LGHDT, CDR2 YNNKEL (reference sequence). DNA for the CDR3: TGTGCCAGCAGCCAAGACGAGGGTACCTACGAGCAGTACTTC. Its translation: CASSQDEGTYEQYF.

The CDR3 coding sequence is TGTGCCAGCAGCGCCCCGGGGACACCGACCTACGAGCAGTACTTC. Translated, it gives CASSAPGTPTYEQYF. V gene TRBV9 combines with J gene TRBJ2-7; D possibly corresponds to TRBD1 (6 bases). This CDR3 region has 15 residues. V was trimmed by 3 bases and J by 2 bases, leaving 15 bases between them. Per the germline V gene, CDR1 is SGDLS and CDR2 is YYNGEE.

This chain links TRBV29-1 with TRBJ2-1; 8 positions match TRBD2. Germline assignment: CDR1 SQVTM and CDR2 ANQGSEA. J lost 8 bases, V lost 4 bases, and 10 bases had no gene match. This CDR3 has 14 residues. The CDR3 region has the DNA TGCAGCGTTGTGGTGGGACTAGAGTCCCATGAGCAGTTCTTC. Its protein product is CSVVVGLESHEQFF.

This clonotype is a singleton in its sample. The chain has TRBV4-1 and TRBJ2-3, with 9 bases identical to TRBD2. The CDR3 has 16 amino acids. Unmatched junction bases numbered 6, after V lost 3 bases and J lost 2 bases. Germline CDR1 and CDR2: MGHRA and YSYEKL. For the CDR3, the DNA is TGCGCCAGCAGCCAGTTATTAGCGGGGGCCACAGATACGCAGTATTTT. Residues: CASSQLLAGATDTQYF.

The gene calls are TRBV4-1 and TRBJ2-2, with D possibly matching TRBD1 (5 bases). Germline V lookup: CDR1 MGHRA, CDR2 YSYEKL. V was clipped by 5 bases and J by 1 base, with 14 bases between them. The CDR3 is 16 residues long. CDR3 sequence: CASSGSGWVNTGELFF. The CDR3 DNA reads TGCGCCAGCAGCGGATCAGGGTGGGTGAACACCGGGGAGCTGTTTTTT.

The chain carries TRBV7-2 and TRBJ2-5; D is ambiguous. Trimming cost V 5 bases and J 5 bases, with 15 bases left between them. CDR1 and CDR2 from the germline V gene are SGHTA and FQGNSA. The CDR3 consists of 14 residues. The CDR3 DNA reads as TGTGCCAGCAGCACCCGACTTTACGAGGAGACCCAGTACTTC. Translated: CASSTRLYEETQYF.

J is TRBJ1-2 and V is TRBV5-4, with D possibly TRBD1 on 5 matching bases. Between the trimmed V and J ends, which lost 0 bases and 4 bases, there was a span of 10 bases. This CDR3 has 14 residues. From germline, CDR1 is SGHNT and CDR2 YYREEE (reference sequence). The CDR3 protein is CASSLEGFGYGYTF. CDR3 in DNA: TGTGCCAGCAGCTTGGAGGGGTTCGGCTATGGCTACACCTTC.

The J gene is TRBJ2-7, the V gene TRBV7-9; D is undetermined. Germline CDR1 reads SEHNR; CDR2 reads FQNEAQ (reference sequence). This CDR3 is built from 12 residues. As DNA, the CDR3 is TGTGTGCAGATGGGGTCCTCCTACGAGCAGTACTTC. Protein product: CVQMGSSYEQYF.

V and J are TRBV11-2 and TRBJ2-3, with a tentative D call TRBD1 (6 bases). The V gene's germline CDR1 is SGHAT and CDR2 FQNNGV. CDR3 length equals 17 residues. Deletions cut 5 bases from V and 2 bases from J, with 20 bases between. The CDR3 region has the DNA TGTGCCAGCAGCCTCCAGTGGGGCAGGGGAGTCACAGATACGCAGTATTTT. Its protein product is CASSLQWGRGVTDTQYF.

The rearrangement uses TRBV27 and TRBJ2-1; 13 bases fit TRBD2. Trimming cost V 9 bases and J 8 bases; bases outside gene matches: 4. This CDR3 is 13 amino acids long. Germline V gene sequence: CDR1 MNHEY, CDR2 SMNVEV (reference sequence). DNA of the CDR3: TGTGCCAGTGGGACTAGCGGGGCGGATGAGCAGTTCTTC. Translating it yields CASGTSGADEQFF.

Details on this clonotype: One end of the junction does not line up with germline, which may come from a read error. The chain employs TRBV13 and TRBJ1-4; no firm D call. This CDR3 is 15 amino acids long. Germline V CDR1 and CDR2: PRHDT, FYEKMQ (reference sequence). CDR3 amino acids: CASRLGPGTNEKLFF. CDR3 DNA sequence: TGTGCCAGCAGGTTAGGTCCGGGCACTAATGAAAAACTGTTTTTT.

The chain is built from TRBV30 and TRBJ1-2, with 9 bases that match TRBD1. The CDR3 sequence is 14 residues long. V lost 2 bases, J lost 4 bases, and 5 bases stayed unmatched. Per germline, CDR1 GTSNPN and CDR2 SVGIG (reference sequence). The CDR3 spells CAWSSDRGGYGYTF. The CDR3 DNA is TGTGCCTGGAGTAGCGACAGGGGGGGCTATGGCTACACCTTC.

The J gene is TRBJ2-1, the V gene TRBV11-2; D remains ambiguous. The CDR3 loop spans 14 amino acids. Germline assignment: CDR1 SGHAT and CDR2 FQNNGV. The V gene lost 5 bases and the J gene lost 10 bases, with 18 bases spanning the gap. The DNA of the CDR3 is TGTGCCAGCAGCCCCTCCGGGTGGATTACGGAGCAGTTCTTC. Its protein product is CASSPSGWITEQFF. Variable domain in full (rest from reference TRBV11-2 and TRBJ2-1): EAGVAQSPRYKIIEKRQSVAFWCNPISGHATLYWYQQILGQGPKLLIQFQNNGVVDDSQLPKDRFSAERLKGVDSTLKIQPAKLEDSAVYLCASSPSGWITEQFFGPGTRLTVL.

With respect to this clonotype: The junction shows a germline mismatch at one end, possibly a read error. The CDR3 region is CANSYEGGFTQYF. DNA of the CDR3: TGTGCCAACAGTTATGAGGGTGGTTTTACCCAGTACTTC. The chain is built from TRBV25-1 and TRBJ2-5; a possible D gene is TRBD2 (5 bases). The germline V gene encodes CDR1 MGHDK and CDR2 SYGVNS. CDR3 length equals 13 residues.

This clonotype was seen a single time. The chain has TRBV29-1 and TRBJ2-5; D unresolved. Trimming left V 8 bases short and J 0 bases short, with 10 bases between. This CDR3 contains 12 residues. Per germline, CDR1 SQVTM and CDR2 ANQGSEA. The DNA of the CDR3 is TGCAGCTTCCGACGGAACCAAGAGACCCAGTACTTC. Encoded protein: CSFRRNQETQYF.

V usage is TRBV29-1 and J usage is TRBJ1-2; a possible D gene is TRBD1 (5 bases). This CDR3 has 14 residues. Trimming removed 3 bases from V and 3 bases from J, with 14 bases in between. The germline V gene has CDR1 SQVTM and CDR2 ANQGSEA. The DNA of the CDR3 is TGCAGCGTTGACCAAAAGGGACGGGACTATGGCTACACCTTC. Translation gives CSVDQKGRDYGYTF.